The 5 T cell receptor beta chains listed next were all sequenced from one sample in a study of blood T cell repertoires in COVID-19. Libraries were prepared by immunoSEQ multiplex PCR; TCRdb keeps only in-frame clonotypes and omits some of them. The data show 250,000 to 350,000 clones, 80% to 90% seen once. Sequencing used peripheral blood. The receptors were gathered from a man younger than 35 who had recovered from COVID-19.

The CDR3, as DNA: TGTGCCAGCAGCCCAGGGACGGGAGTTTGGGAGACCCAGTACTTC. Its translation is CASSPGTGVWETQYF. The chain carries TRBV11-2 and TRBJ2-5, with a weak D call TRBD2 (6 bases). V was trimmed by 5 bases and J by 5 bases, leaving 18 bases between them. Germline-derived CDR1 and CDR2 are SGHAT and FQNNGV. This CDR3 contains 15 residues.

This chain joins TRBV7-2 and TRBJ1-1; D not resolved. The CDR3 covers 15 residues. Germline V CDR1 and CDR2: SGHTA, FQGNSA. The V end lost 1 base, the J end lost 0 bases, and 9 bases lay between the germline ends. The CDR3, as DNA: TGTGCCAGCAGCTTAGGGCAGGTGGTGAACACTGAAGCTTTCTTT. Its translation: CASSLGQVVNTEAFF.

The V call is TRBV7-9, the J call TRBJ1-2; no firm D call. The CDR3 extends over 11 amino acids. V lost 5 bases and J 8 bases, leaving 9 bases between the germline ends. From germline, CDR1 is SEHNR and CDR2 FQNEAQ (reference sequence). The DNA for the CDR3 is TGTGCCAGCAGCCAGACTGGGGGCTACACCTTC. Amino acids: CASSQTGGYTF.

Concerning this clone itself: Other DNA sequences in this specimen translate into the identical CDR3. The genes are TRBV30 and TRBJ2-7; D remains unclear. The CDR3 is 12 amino acids. Germline loops: CDR1 GTSNPN, CDR2 SVGIG (reference sequence). Between the trimmed V and J ends, which lost 3 bases and 1 base, there was a span of 7 bases. The CDR3, as DNA: TGTGCCTGGAGCACCGGGTCCTACGAGCAGTACTTC. The encoded protein is CAWSTGSYEQYF.

The gene calls are TRBV10-1 and TRBJ2-5, with a possible D match to TRBD2 (5 bases). Germline V gives CDR1 WNHNN, CDR2 SYGVQD (reference sequence). Trimming stripped 3 bases from V and 5 bases from J, with 16 bases between. The CDR3 has 15 amino acids. CDR3 amino acids: CASSEWASRRETQYF. For the CDR3, the DNA is TGCGCCAGCAGTGAATGGGCTAGCCGGAGGGAGACCCAGTACTTC.